The rows below give T cell receptor beta chains drawn from one sample of a study of CD8+ T cells in alopecia areata. Clones were sequenced by immunoSEQ multiplex PCR, and TCRdb holds only the in-frame ones, with some missing. The sample includes around 210,000 clones, 64% seen only once; the top ten take 3.5% to 5%. The sample consisted of CD4+ T cells sorted from blood, taken at week 4, from a patient treated with tofacitinib. The receptor source for this set is a human donor with alopecia areata. CDR3s include the opening cysteine and the closing phenylalanine or tryptophan. D genes are given only for firm matches. A clone size is listed for some rows: how often the clone was seen (once, few, many), or a class if it is expanded.

D gene	J gene	V gene	CDR3 length	clone size	CDR3 protein	CDR3 DNA
TRBD1	TRBJ2-2	TRBV10-3	14	few	CATSRDRGHRELFF	TGTGCCACGTCCCGGGACAGGGGTCACCGGGAGCTGTTTTTT
NA	TRBJ2-3	TRBV7-2	16	NA	CASSLQRGAITDTQYF	TGTGCCAGCAGCTTACAACGGGGGGCGATCACAGATACGCAGTATTTT
NA	TRBJ2-7	TRBV25-1	11	NA	CASSVSGEQYF	TGTGCCAGCAGTGTATCGGGGGAGCAGTACTTC
NA	TRBJ2-7	TRBV5-1	14	NA	CASSRMTRLDEQYF	TGCGCCAGCAGCCGGATGACACGTCTTGACGAGCAGTACTTC
TRBD1	TRBJ1-2	TRBV7-2	17	NA	CASSQSGTGGADYGYTF	TGTGCCAGCAGCCAATCCGGGACAGGGGGCGCGGACTATGGCTACACCTTC
NA	TRBJ1-2	TRBV4-1	17	NA	CASSPMAGTPKDYGYTF	TGCGCCAGCAGCCCCATGGCGGGGACACCTAAAGACTATGGCTACACCTTC
TRBD1	TRBJ1-2	TRBV4-1	14	NA	CASSLPGQRSGYTF	TGCGCCAGCAGCCTACCGGGACAGAGGAGCGGCTACACCTTC
NA	TRBJ2-7	TRBV2	12	once	CASKGPGHEQYF	TGTGCCTCGAAGGGTCCAGGGCACGAGCAGTACTTC
NA	TRBJ1-1	TRBV29-1	13	few	CSVEGIEETEAFF	TGCAGCGTTGAAGGGATAGAGGAGACTGAAGCTTTCTTT
TRBD1	TRBJ1-2	TRBV9	13	NA	CASSPRTGRGYTF	TGTGCCAGCAGCCCACGGACAGGCCGTGGCTACACCTTC
NA	TRBJ2-2	TRBV10-3	13	few	CAIIRTGTGELFF	TGTGCCATCATCCGGACGGGGACCGGGGAGCTGTTTTTT
NA	TRBJ1-4	TRBV25-1	11	NA	CASSTVEKLFF	TGTGCCAGCAGTACAGTAGAAAAACTGTTTTTT
TRBD1	TRBJ1-5	TRBV5-6	14	NA	CASSWTGGNQPQHF	TGTGCCAGCAGCTGGACAGGGGGCAATCAGCCCCAGCATTTT
TRBD1	TRBJ1-1	TRBV2	14	NA	CASSEGDRGPVPLF	TGTGCCAGCAGTGAAGGGGACAGGGGTCCTGTCCCCCTTTTT
NA	TRBJ2-3	TRBV5-1	14	many	CASSQAGRIDTQYF	TGCGCCAGCAGCCAGGCAGGGCGGATAGATACGCAGTATTTT
NA	TRBJ1-1	TRBV25-1	15	NA	CASSESQQARAEAFF	TGTGCCAGCAGTGAATCCCAACAGGCGCGCGCTGAAGCTTTCTTT
NA	TRBJ2-5	TRBV7-2	14	NA	CASSHLYAPGTQYF	TGTGCCAGCAGCCACCTCTACGCTCCAGGGACCCAGTACTTC
NA	TRBJ2-2	TRBV5-6	17	NA	CASSPDPRTRTAGELFF	TGTGCCAGCAGCCCCGATCCAAGGACTAGGACAGCCGGGGAGCTGTTTTTT
NA	TRBJ2-7	TRBV29-1	11	NA	CSVEDRDRRYF	TGCAGCGTTGAAGATCGGGACCGTCGGTACTTC
NA	TRBJ2-2	TRBV5-6	14	NA	CASSLGSVLGELFF	TGTGCCAGCAGCTTGGGATCGGTCTTGGGGGAGCTGTTTTTT
NA	TRBJ2-2	TRBV7-3	15	NA	CASSLRGEGTGELFF	TGTGCCAGCAGCTTACGTGGCGAAGGAACCGGGGAGCTGTTTTTT
TRBD1	TRBJ2-5	TRBV15	15	NA	CATSRDVGGWETQYF	TGTGCCACCAGCAGAGATGTAGGGGGCTGGGAGACCCAGTACTTC
NA	TRBJ2-7	TRBV6-6	14	NA	CASFDREPPYEQYF	TGTGCCAGCTTCGACCGGGAACCCCCCTACGAGCAGTACTTC
NA	TRBJ2-5	TRBV6-1	14	few	CASSEGTLQETQYF	TGTGCCAGCAGTGAAGGGACGTTACAAGAGACCCAGTACTTC
NA	TRBJ1-2	TRBV19	18	NA	CASSIQNIQSTHPYGYTF	TGTGCCAGTAGTATACAGAACATCCAGTCCACCCACCCCTATGGCTACACCTTC
TRBD1	TRBJ2-5	TRBV6-6	14	once	CASSYGTGKETQYF	TGTGCCAGCAGTTACGGGACAGGGAAAGAGACCCAGTACTTC
NA	TRBJ1-2	TRBV7-2	13	NA	CASSPTGVYGYTF	TGTGCCAGCAGCCCCACGGGGGTTTATGGCTACACCTTC
NA	TRBJ1-2	TRBV23-1	14	NA	CASSHNGGGYGYTF	TGCGCCAGCAGTCATAACGGAGGGGGCTATGGCTACACCTTC
NA	TRBJ1-1	TRBV30	13	NA	CAWSVLGNTEAFF	TGTGCCTGGAGTGTTCTGGGGAACACTGAAGCTTTCTTT
NA	TRBJ1-2	TRBV29-1	12	once	CSVYTQGEGYTF	TGCAGCGTTTACACTCAGGGAGAGGGCTACACCTTC
NA	TRBJ1-1	TRBV29-1	10	few	CSVANTEAFF	TGCAGCGTAGCGAACACTGAAGCTTTCTTT
NA	TRBJ1-5	TRBV23-1	14	few	CAQVGGFSNQPQHF	TGCGCCCAAGTGGGGGGGTTCAGCAATCAGCCCCAGCATTTT
TRBD1	TRBJ2-7	TRBV5-1	17	few	CASSLGTVGGHSYEQYF	TGCGCCAGCAGCTTGGGAACGGTAGGGGGCCATTCCTACGAGCAGTACTTC
TRBD1	TRBJ2-7	TRBV29-1	14	NA	CSVPGDRGYYEQYF	TGCAGCGTTCCCGGGGACAGGGGTTACTACGAGCAGTACTTC
TRBD1	TRBJ2-2	TRBV23-1	13	few	CASRTGGTGELFF	TGCGCCAGCCGGACAGGGGGAACCGGGGAGCTGTTTTTT
TRBD2	TRBJ2-3	TRBV19	16	few	CASSREGVRLTDTQYF	TGTGCCAGTAGCAGGGAGGGCGTCCGCTTGACAGATACGCAGTATTTT
NA	TRBJ2-5	TRBV7-2	15	NA	CASSLDSFAQETQYF	TGTGCCAGCAGCCTGGACAGTTTCGCTCAAGAGACCCAGTACTTC